Listed below are T cell receptor beta chains from one sample, sequenced in a study of shared clonotypes between healthy human individuals. Measured with immunoSEQ multiplex PCR; TCRdb has only the in-frame clones, and not every one. The sample contains roughly 220,000 clones, 65% of which appear only once. The sample consisted of memory CD4+ T cells sorted from blood. Receptors originate from a young man in good health. CDR3s include the opening cysteine and the closing phenylalanine or tryptophan. A D gene is named only where the DNA matches it firmly. Rows may omit the clone size; those that give it use once, few, many or a size class.

D: NA
J: TRBJ1-2
V: TRBV10-2
size: NA
CDR3: CASSEGGGYGYTF
DNA: TGCGCCAGCAGTGAGGGCGGGGGCTATGGCTACACCTTC

D: TRBD2
J: TRBJ2-1
V: TRBV2
size: many
CDR3: CASSVSLLTSGRGNEQFF
DNA: TGTGCCAGCAGTGTTTCCCTGCTTACTAGCGGGAGAGGGAATGAGCAGTTCTTC

D: TRBD2
J: TRBJ2-3
V: TRBV27
size: NA
CDR3: CASSFGAGMGNTQYF
DNA: TGTGCCAGCAGTTTTGGAGCGGGGATGGGAAATACGCAGTATTTT

D: NA
J: TRBJ1-2
V: TRBV6-1
size: NA
CDR3: CASSDIGRGEYGYTF
DNA: TGTGCCAGCAGTGACATAGGCAGGGGAGAGTATGGCTACACCTTC

D: NA
J: TRBJ2-3
V: TRBV4-1
size: NA
CDR3: CASSQELGGTDTQYF
DNA: TGCGCCAGCAGCCAGGAATTAGGGGGCACAGATACGCAGTATTTT

D: TRBD1
J: TRBJ2-7
V: TRBV11-3
size: few
CDR3: CASSQGQGNEQYF
DNA: TGTGCCAGCAGCCAGGGACAGGGTAACGAGCAGTACTTC

D: NA
J: TRBJ2-1
V: TRBV30
size: once
CDR3: CAWSVGGYQQFF
DNA: TGTGCCTGGAGTGTGGGGGGCTACCAGCAGTTCTTC

D: TRBD1
J: TRBJ2-3
V: TRBV6-5
size: few
CDR3: CASSYGTGKTDTQYF
DNA: TGTGCCAGCAGTTACGGGACAGGGAAGACAGATACGCAGTATTTT

D: NA
J: TRBJ1-1
V: TRBV5-1
size: NA
CDR3: CASGGQGSTEAFF
DNA: TGCGCCAGCGGAGGGCAGGGATCCACTGAAGCTTTCTTT

D: NA
J: TRBJ2-2
V: TRBV5-4
size: NA
CDR3: CASSFLGLGSGELFF
DNA: TGTGCCAGCAGCTTTTTGGGGCTAGGCTCCGGGGAGCTGTTTTTT

D: NA
J: TRBJ2-1
V: TRBV6-1
size: few
CDR3: CASSEDRISYNEQFF
DNA: TGTGCCAGCAGTGAAGACAGAATCTCCTACAATGAGCAGTTCTTC

D: NA
J: TRBJ2-5
V: TRBV5-1
size: NA
CDR3: CASSPAAHQETQYF
DNA: TGCGCCAGCAGCCCCGCGGCCCACCAAGAGACCCAGTACTTC

D: NA
J: TRBJ2-1
V: TRBV16
size: NA
CDR3: CASSQSRHEQFF
DNA: TGTGCCAGCAGCCAATCAAGGCATGAGCAGTTCTTC

D: NA
J: TRBJ2-2
V: TRBV5-4
size: many
CDR3: CASSLYGGELFF
DNA: TGTGCCAGCAGCTTGTATGGCGGGGAGCTGTTTTTT

D: NA
J: TRBJ1-1
V: TRBV28
size: many
CDR3: CASSLPTEAFF
DNA: TGTGCCAGCAGTTTACCAACTGAAGCTTTCTTT